This T cell receptor beta chain was found in a study of blood T cells in healthy people across ages. Turning to the study itself: About one barcoded beta molecule per two T cells came from capture by template switching.

On this clonotype: Antigen specificity is unknown.

V dropped 2 bases and J dropped 8 bases, with 7 bases sitting between them. Germline CDR1 is MGHDK and CDR2 is SYGVNS. This CDR3 has 12 residues. Overall study findings and caveats: Higher diversity, along with more naive CD4+ cells, distinguished long-lived donors from aged donors. Diversity figures based on one million T cells were deemed too low. Per million T cells, the diversity of TCR beta decreased roughly linearly as age advanced.

Using a J-beta primer mix together with a sample-barcoded 5' primer, a second PCR was run for about 6 to 11 cycles. Using its own MiXCR run on the 5' RACE reads, TCRdb lists one record per CDR3 protein. The sample yields 600,000 to 800,000 distinct CDR3 sequences, 45% to 60% seen once. Sequencing was carried out using blood. The rearrangement joins TRBV25-1 to TRBJ2-1; D unclear. This TCR was recovered from a woman aged 80 or older in good health. CDR3 protein: CASSEPFHEQFF. The CDR3 nucleotides read TGTGCCAGCAGTGAACCCTTCCATGAGCAGTTCTTC.